The clone carrying this T cell receptor (beta chain) was detected many times. Its antigen is unidentified. This entry is derived from a study of regulatory T cells in long-lasting Graves disease. Study-wide points: TCR diversity in persistent Graves' patients was below that of newly diagnosed ones.

With iRepertoire HTBI primers and Arm-PCR of CDR3 regions, TCR beta libraries were built. MiXCR, applied by TCRdb to the multiplex PCR reads, yields one record per CDR3 protein. Here the sample spans 400,000 to 500,000 distinct CDR3 sequences, less than 20% being singletons. As for time point: newly diagnosed GD, antithyroid drugs for less than 3 months. From RNA extracted from PBMCs, the TCR library was made. Recruitment took place at an endocrinology department in Xi'an, China. This sample was shared with a second study, whose subject was T cells in Graves' hyperthyroidism and ophthalmopathy. That work states: These patients, aged 18 to 65, had recently diagnosed hyperthyroidism lasting under 2 months. HTBI primers drove first-round RT-PCR of the TCR CDR3.

The source material was peripheral blood mononuclear cells (PBMCs), sampled at new diagnosis, from a patient treated with antithyroid drugs. This receptor was obtained from a young woman with Graves disease.

CDR3 nucleotide sequence: TGTGCCAGCAGCACTAATCACGAGCAGTACTTC. Translating gives CASSTNHEQYF. The chain is built from TRBV28 and TRBJ2-7; no clear D gene. Trimming stripped 6 bases from V and 5 bases from J, with 8 bases between. Germline CDR1 MDHEN, CDR2 SYDVKM. The CDR3 has 11 residues.